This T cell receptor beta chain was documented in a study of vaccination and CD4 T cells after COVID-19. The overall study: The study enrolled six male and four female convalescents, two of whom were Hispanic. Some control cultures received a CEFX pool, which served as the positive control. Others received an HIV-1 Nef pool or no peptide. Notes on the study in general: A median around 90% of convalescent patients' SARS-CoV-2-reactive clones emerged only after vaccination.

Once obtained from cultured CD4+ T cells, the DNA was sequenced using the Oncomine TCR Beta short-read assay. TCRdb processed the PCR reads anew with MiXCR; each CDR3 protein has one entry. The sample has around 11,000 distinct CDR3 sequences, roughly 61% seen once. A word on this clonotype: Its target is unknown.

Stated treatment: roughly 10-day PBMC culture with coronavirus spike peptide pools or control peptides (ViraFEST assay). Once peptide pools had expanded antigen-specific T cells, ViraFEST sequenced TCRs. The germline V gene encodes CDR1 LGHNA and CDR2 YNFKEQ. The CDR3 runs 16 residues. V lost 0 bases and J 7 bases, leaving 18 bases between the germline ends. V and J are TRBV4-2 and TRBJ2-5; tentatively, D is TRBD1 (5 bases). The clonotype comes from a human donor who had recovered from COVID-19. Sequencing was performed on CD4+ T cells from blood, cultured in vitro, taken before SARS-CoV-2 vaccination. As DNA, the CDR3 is TGTGCCAGCAGCCAAGATTACACACGTAGTCAGGGGACCCAGTACTTC. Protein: CASSQDYTRSQGTQYF.